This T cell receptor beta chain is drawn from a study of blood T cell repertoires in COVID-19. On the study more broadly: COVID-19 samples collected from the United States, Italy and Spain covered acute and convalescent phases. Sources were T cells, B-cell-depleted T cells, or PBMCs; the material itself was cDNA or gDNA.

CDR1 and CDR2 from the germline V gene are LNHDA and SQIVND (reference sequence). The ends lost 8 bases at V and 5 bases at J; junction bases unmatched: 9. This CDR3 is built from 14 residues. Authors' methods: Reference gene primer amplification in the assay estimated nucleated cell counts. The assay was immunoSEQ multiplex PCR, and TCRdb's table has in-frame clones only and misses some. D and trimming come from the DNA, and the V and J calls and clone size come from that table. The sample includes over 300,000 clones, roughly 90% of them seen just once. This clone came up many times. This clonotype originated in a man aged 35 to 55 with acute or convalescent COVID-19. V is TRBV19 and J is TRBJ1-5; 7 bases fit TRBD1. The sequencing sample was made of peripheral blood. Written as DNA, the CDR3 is TGTGCCAGTCAGACAGGGCCTAAGGATCAGCCCCAGCATTTT. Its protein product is CASQTGPKDQPQHF.